This T cell receptor (beta chain) was identified during a study of T cells in Graves' hyperthyroidism and ophthalmopathy. In this sample, this clonotype turned up a few times. This CDR3 is 14 amino acids long. CDR1 and CDR2 (germline): SGDLS, YYNGEE. Trimming cost V 3 bases and J 4 bases; bases outside gene matches: 6. It was RNA transcripts that yielded the amplified TCR beta CDR3 regions. HTBI primers were the set used in a first-round RT-PCR of the TCR CDR3. TCRdb independently ran MiXCR on the multiplex PCR reads; one entry per CDR3 protein. The sample lists about 380,000 distinct CDR3 sequences; over 11% were seen once.

This chain joins TRBV9 and TRBJ1-1; TRBD1 matches at 7 bases. The source of this sequence is a woman aged 60-75 years with Graves' hyperthyroidism. Sequenced input: blood. CDR3 in amino acids: CASSAPDRSTEAFF. The DNA for the CDR3 is TGTGCCAGCAGCGCTCCGGACAGGAGCACTGAAGCTTTCTTT. Full variable domain (outside the CDR3, taken from reference TRBV9 and TRBJ1-1): DSGVTQTPKHLITATGQRVTLRCSPRSGDLSVYWYQQSLDQGLQFLIQYYNGEERAKGNILERFSAQQFPDLHSELNLSSLELGDSALYFCASSAPDRSTEAFFGQGTRLTVV.